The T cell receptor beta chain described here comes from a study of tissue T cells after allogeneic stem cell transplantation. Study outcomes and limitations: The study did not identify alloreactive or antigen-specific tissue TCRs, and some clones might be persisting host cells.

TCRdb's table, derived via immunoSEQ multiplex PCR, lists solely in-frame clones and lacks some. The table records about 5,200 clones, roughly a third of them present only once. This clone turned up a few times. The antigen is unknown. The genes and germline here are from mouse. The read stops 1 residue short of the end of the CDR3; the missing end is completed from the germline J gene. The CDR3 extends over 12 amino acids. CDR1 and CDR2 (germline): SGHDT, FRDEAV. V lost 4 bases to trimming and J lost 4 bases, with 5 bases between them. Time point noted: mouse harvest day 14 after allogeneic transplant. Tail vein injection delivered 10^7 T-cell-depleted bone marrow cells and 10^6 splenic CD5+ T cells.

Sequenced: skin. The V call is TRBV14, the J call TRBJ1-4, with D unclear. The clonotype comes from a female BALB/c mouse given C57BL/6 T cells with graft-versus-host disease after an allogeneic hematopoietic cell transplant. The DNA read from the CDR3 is TGTGCCAGCAGTCACAACAACGAAAGATTATTT. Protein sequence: CASSHNNERLF. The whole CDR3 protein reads CASSHNNERLFF.